The 21 T cell receptor beta chains reported below all come from one sample, sequenced in a study of beta chain features in type 1 diabetes. Expressed TCRB transcripts were sequenced because the isolated RNA had all been reverse transcribed beforehand. TCRdb's copy holds only in-frame clones and misses some; the assay was immunoSEQ multiplex PCR. The sample holds more than 25,000 clones, roughly half seen once. Antigens of these TCRs are unknown. Study-level findings and limits: Moderate yet significant TCRB CDR3 shortening was seen in Type 1 diabetes patients in all four CD4+ subsets.

Sequenced input: stem cell memory CD4+ T cells from blood. The receptor set was obtained from a man aged 25 to 40 with type 1 diabetes.

The rearrangement uses TRBV4-1 and TRBJ2-2, with 10 bases lining up with TRBD2. The CDR3 contains 18 residues. Per the germline V gene, CDR1 is MGHRA and CDR2 is YSYEKL. Trimming cost V 0 bases and J 0 bases; bases outside gene matches: 4. In DNA form, the CDR3 reads TGCGCCAGCAGCCAAGATACTAGCGGGGCTCCGAACACCGGGGAGCTGTTTTTT. It codes for CASSQDTSGAPNTGELFF.

V gene TRBV28 combines with J gene TRBJ1-2; D gene ambiguous. The CDR3 is made up of 12 amino acids. Per the germline V gene, CDR1 is MDHEN and CDR2 is SYDVKM. With 6 bases removed from V and 0 bases from J, the gap between germline ends came to 5 bases. In DNA form, the CDR3 reads TGTGCCAGCAGGTTCACTAACTATGGCTACACCTTC. This translates into CASRFTNYGYTF.

The CDR3 nucleotides are TGTGCCAGCGGGCACCGGGACATCTACGAGCAGTACTTC. Translating gives CASGHRDIYEQYF. The J gene is TRBJ2-7, the V gene TRBV7-2, with a possible D match to TRBD1 (6 bases). The CDR3 sequence is 13 residues long. Trimming stripped 8 bases from V and 3 bases from J, with 14 bases between. Germline CDR1 SGHTA, CDR2 FQGNSA.

V gene TRBV10-3 combines with J gene TRBJ2-5; 8 bases line up with TRBD2. The V segment lost 3 bases and the J segment 5 bases; nucleotides outside the gene matches: 11. Germline values: CDR1 ENHRY, CDR2 SYGVKD. The CDR3 sequence is 16 residues long. CDR3 DNA: TGTGCCATCAGTGACCCTACCCTTAGCGGGGTTGAGACCCAGTACTTC. It codes for CAISDPTLSGVETQYF.

This clone was counted between two and nine times. The chain links TRBV7-9 to TRBJ2-1, with 7 bases fitting TRBD1. V shed 5 bases and J 0 bases; nucleotides not matched to a gene: 7. Germline CDR1 and CDR2: SEHNR and FQNEAQ (reference sequence). The CDR3 length is 16 residues. The chain's CDR3 is CASSIPGQSSYNEQFF. CDR3 DNA: TGTGCCAGCAGCATTCCGGGACAGAGCTCCTACAATGAGCAGTTCTTC.

The chain combines TRBV5-1 with TRBJ2-1; 9 bases are a match to TRBD2. The V gene end was trimmed by 5 bases and the J gene end by 4 bases; junction bases not matched to a gene: 13. Germline V CDR1 and CDR2: SGHRS, YFSETQ. The CDR3 is 17 amino acids. CDR3 DNA: TGCGCCAGCAGACCTGGGGTGGCTAGCGGGATTTACAATGAGCAGTTCTTC. It encodes CASRPGVASGIYNEQFF.

The sample holds a few counts of this clone. The V and J genes are TRBV28 and TRBJ2-1; D is undetermined. V lost 2 bases to trimming and J lost 8 bases, with 10 bases between them. The CDR3 is 13 amino acids. CDR1 is MDHEN, CDR2 SYDVKM, per germline. The CDR3 nucleotides are TGTGCCAGCAGTTTAGATCTAGTTCATGAGCAGTTCTTC. Protein: CASSLDLVHEQFF.

J is TRBJ2-3 and V is TRBV2, with a possible D match to TRBD2 (6 bases). Germline V gives CDR1 SNHLY, CDR2 FYNNEI. V lost 3 bases and J 5 bases, leaving 15 bases between the germline ends. The length of the CDR3 is 15 residues. The CDR3 is CASSEWGAGGDTQYF. In DNA form, the CDR3 reads TGTGCCAGCAGTGAGTGGGGCGCCGGGGGAGATACGCAGTATTTT.

This sequence joins TRBV7-8 and TRBJ2-7; 10 positions match TRBD1. V lost 1 base, J lost 6 bases, and 9 bases stayed unmatched. The germline gives CDR1 SGHVS, CDR2 FQNEAQ. The CDR3 is 16 amino acids. The CDR3 region has the DNA TGTGCCAGCAGCTTAGGTGCGGGACAGGGGTGGAGCGAGCAGTACTTC. Translation gives CASSLGAGQGWSEQYF.

The chain is built from TRBV2 and TRBJ2-7; the match to TRBD1 covers 8 bases. The trim removed 6 bases at V and 5 bases at J, leaving 9 bases unmatched. The CDR3 covers 14 residues. Per the germline V gene, CDR1 is SNHLY and CDR2 is FYNNEI. The CDR3 spells CASRGEAGGHEQYF. Written as DNA, the CDR3 is TGTGCCAGCAGGGGGGAGGCAGGGGGCCACGAGCAGTACTTC.

The V call is TRBV19, the J call TRBJ2-2, with TRBD1 matching over 9 bases. Germline V gives CDR1 LNHDA, CDR2 SQIVND (reference sequence). CDR3 size: 14 residues. V shed 5 bases and J 4 bases; nucleotides not matched to a gene: 2. The CDR3 nucleotides are TGTGCCAGTAGTTGGACAGGGGTCACCGGGGAGCTGTTTTTT. Protein sequence: CASSWTGVTGELFF.

This clone has a handful of counts. The gene calls are TRBV5-4 and TRBJ2-2; D is possibly TRBD2 (6 bases). V shed 3 bases and J shed 6 bases, with 12 bases lying between them. Germline V lookup: CDR1 SGHNT, CDR2 YYREEE (reference sequence). The CDR3 is made up of 14 amino acids. CDR3 DNA sequence: TGTGCCAGCAGCTCCGAGGGACTCTCCGGGGAGCTGTTTTTT. The encoded protein is CASSSEGLSGELFF.

The rearrangement links TRBV15 to TRBJ2-2, with D unresolved. This CDR3 is built from 12 residues. V dropped 1 base and J dropped 6 bases, with 3 bases sitting between them. Looked up from germline, CDR1 is LNHNV and CDR2 is YYDKDF (reference sequence). For the CDR3, the DNA is TGTGCCACCAGCAGAGTCTCCGGGGAGCTGTTTTTT. This gives the protein CATSRVSGELFF.

The table lists this clone with a few counts. The chain couples TRBV29-1 to TRBJ2-7; D call uncertain. Germline V gene lookup returns CDR1 SQVTM and CDR2 ANQGSEA. Trimming pared 5 bases from V and 5 bases from J, leaving 10 bases between. The CDR3 has 11 amino acids. CDR3 DNA: TGCAGCGTTTTGTCCAGTCACGAGCAGTACTTC. Protein sequence: CSVLSSHEQYF.

The rearrangement joins TRBV10-3 to TRBJ2-7, with 7 positions matching TRBD2. This CDR3 has 17 residues. Germline V gives CDR1 ENHRY, CDR2 SYGVKD. Germline trimming cut 2 bases from V and 6 bases from J; bases unmatched to any gene: 16. The CDR3 region is CAISETRLGQGGSEQYF. The CDR3 DNA follows: TGTGCCATCAGTGAGACGAGATTGGGGCAGGGAGGGTCCGAGCAGTACTTC.

The chain employs TRBV28 and TRBJ2-5; D might be TRBD1 (6 bases). Trimming cost V 5 bases and J 5 bases, with 15 bases left between them. Germline CDR1 MDHEN, CDR2 SYDVKM. CDR3 size: 14 residues. CDR3 DNA: TGTGCCAGCAGTCTCTCACAGGGATGGGAGACCCAGTACTTC. This sequence encodes CASSLSQGWETQYF.

The V and J genes are TRBV11-2 and TRBJ2-3, with a weak D call TRBD2 (5 bases). This CDR3 contains 13 residues. Trimming shortened V by 1 base and J by 6 bases, and 8 bases separated the two germline ends. CDR1 is SGHAT and CDR2 is FQNNGV in the germline V gene. CDR3 in amino acids: CASSLAEGDTQYF. The CDR3 DNA sequence: TGTGCCAGCAGCTTAGCAGAGGGCGATACGCAGTATTTT.

This clone has only a few counts. This rearrangement joins TRBV15 to TRBJ2-3, with D tentatively TRBD2 (6 bases). From germline, CDR1 is LNHNV and CDR2 YYDKDF (reference sequence). The CDR3 loop spans 15 amino acids. V was shortened by 0 bases and J by 0 bases, with 7 bases between the two germline ends. The CDR3 protein is CATSRDGGSTDTQYF. The CDR3 DNA sequence: TGTGCCACCAGCAGAGATGGAGGGAGCACAGATACGCAGTATTTT.

This clone was seen more than once but under ten times. V usage is TRBV5-1 and J usage is TRBJ2-2; TRBD2 agrees at 7 bases. Germline CDR1 SGHRS, CDR2 YFSETQ. This CDR3 region has 15 residues. V was pared by 3 bases and J by 2 bases, with 4 bases of the junction left unmatched. The CDR3 loop reads CASSSGTTNTGELFF. The CDR3 DNA reads TGCGCCAGCAGCTCCGGGACTACTAACACCGGGGAGCTGTTTTTT.

The gene calls are TRBV30 and TRBJ2-4, with D perhaps TRBD1 (5 bases). Trimming took 1 base from V and 3 from J, leaving 7 bases between them. Germline CDR1 and CDR2: GTSNPN and SVGIG (reference sequence). The CDR3 is 13 amino acids. The CDR3 sequence is CAWSGGGKNIQYF. CDR3 bases: TGTGCCTGGAGTGGGGGCGGCAAAAACATTCAGTACTTC.

The genes are TRBV19 and TRBJ1-2, with 7 bases matching TRBD1. The CDR3 is 14 residues long. The V segment lost 5 bases and the J segment 7 bases; nucleotides outside the gene matches: 10. CDR1 and CDR2 from the germline V gene are LNHDA and SQIVND (reference sequence). CDR3 nucleotide sequence: TGTGCCAGTAGTCTAAGACAGGGCAGTAGTGGCTACACCTTC. It yields the protein CASSLRQGSSGYTF.